The 19 T cell receptor beta chains reported below all come from one sample, sequenced in a study of PD-1 blockade in mismatch repair-deficient tumors (dated by TCRdb to about 2017). The method behind the library was the immunoSEQ multiplex PCR assay. What TCRdb holds here is the immuneACCESS table cut down to in-frame rearrangements. Part of the clones is not present; checked against another copy, under half of the missing clones reflect an unresolved V gene, and the others are unexplained. A total of around 100,000 clones appear in this sample, 60% to 85% of them only once. 4.5% to 5.5% of the sample is in the top ten clones. The material was peripheral blood, obtained more than 58 weeks after starting pembrolizumab. The receptors here all came from an adult with mismatch repair-deficient cancer.

The chain combines TRBV9 with TRBJ2-2, with D unresolved. This CDR3 region has 12 residues. Per the germline V gene, CDR1 is SGDLS and CDR2 is YYNGEE. Trimming pared 4 bases from V and 9 bases from J, leaving 10 bases between. The CDR3 loop is CASSQDDRELFF. DNA for the CDR3: TGTGCCAGCAGCCAAGATGACCGGGAGCTGTTTTTT.

V and J are TRBV5-1 and TRBJ2-3; tentative D call: TRBD1 (5 bases). V gave up 4 bases and J gave up 4 bases, with 7 bases separating them. CDR1 and CDR2 (germline): SGHRS, YFSETQ. This CDR3 contains 12 residues. CDR3 loop: CASSRGPDTQYF. DNA of the CDR3: TGCGCCAGCAGCAGGGGCCCAGATACGCAGTATTTT.

The chain recombines TRBV9 with TRBJ2-1; TRBD2 aligns across 7 bases. Looked up from germline, CDR1 is SGDLS and CDR2 is YYNGEE. The CDR3 extends over 14 amino acids. V shed 6 bases, J shed 7 bases, and the junction held 10 bases outside the gene matches. The chain's CDR3 is CASTYGGSGNEQFF. In DNA, the CDR3 is TGTGCCAGCACCTACGGGGGGAGTGGGAATGAGCAGTTCTTC.

DNA of the CDR3: TGCGCCAGCAGTCAATCGAACCGGAAGCTTTGCTCCTACGAGCAGTACTTC. Translated: CASSQSNRKLCSYEQYF. The chain joins TRBV23-1 to TRBJ2-7; D remains ambiguous. TRBV23-1 falls under the ORF class, with uncertain function. This CDR3 spans 17 amino acids. Between the trimmed V and J ends, which lost 0 bases and 0 bases, there was a span of 15 bases.

The CDR3 here is CASSLDTIPSYEQYF. The CDR3 DNA reads as TGTGCCAGCAGCTTAGACACGATACCCTCCTACGAGCAGTACTTC. This chain connects TRBV11-2 to TRBJ2-7; no reliable D call. Germline CDR1 reads SGHAT; CDR2 reads FQNNGV. V was trimmed by 0 bases and J by 0 bases, leaving 9 bases between them. The CDR3 runs 15 residues.

The chain has TRBV9 and TRBJ2-3, with no clear D. CDR1 is SGDLS, CDR2 YYNGEE, per germline. V gave up 1 base and J gave up 4 bases, with 7 bases separating them. This CDR3 contains 13 residues. The CDR3 DNA is TGTGCCAGCAGCGTAACCCCCTCAGATACGCAGTATTTT. Translating gives CASSVTPSDTQYF. The variable domain in full, completed from reference TRBV9 and TRBJ2-3, reads DSGVTQTPKHLITATGQRVTLRCSPRSGDLSVYWYQQSLDQGLQFLIQYYNGEERAKGNILERFSAQQFPDLHSELNLSSLELGDSALYFCASSVTPSDTQYFGPGTRLTVL.

The V and J genes are TRBV9 and TRBJ2-3; no reliable D call. V was trimmed by 4 bases and J by 2 bases, leaving 11 bases between them. The CDR3 loop spans 14 amino acids. The germline CDR1 and CDR2 sequences are SGDLS and YYNGEE. CDR3 in DNA: TGTGCCAGCAGCTCAGGTGTCACCACAGATACGCAGTATTTT. Translating it yields CASSSGVTTDTQYF.

V is TRBV6-5 and J is TRBJ2-7; no firm D call. The CDR3 runs to 16 residues. Germline V gives CDR1 MNHEY, CDR2 SVGAGI. Trimming removed 2 bases at V and 1 base at J, with 15 bases between. The CDR3 bases are TGTGCCAGCAGTTACACGGGTCGAACCGGATCCTACGAGCAGTACTTC. Protein sequence: CASSYTGRTGSYEQYF.

This sequence joins TRBV5-1 and TRBJ2-1; TRBD2 matches 13 bases. This CDR3 has 15 residues. V shed 2 bases, J shed 6 bases, and the junction held 2 bases outside the gene matches. CDR1 is SGHRS, CDR2 YFSETQ, per germline. The CDR3 DNA is TGCGCCAGCAGCTTTGGACTAGCGGGAGTCAATGAGCAGTTCTTC. This encodes CASSFGLAGVNEQFF. The full variable domain, rest sourced from reference TRBV5-1 and TRBJ2-1, is KAGVTQTPRYLIKTRGQQVTLSCSPISGHRSVSWYQQTPGQGLQFLFEYFSETQRNKGNFPGRFSGRQFSNSRSEMNVSTLELGDSALYLCASSFGLAGVNEQFFGPGTRLTVL.

The chain carries TRBV14 and TRBJ1-3; D gene unclear. Trimming took 4 bases from V and 6 from J, leaving 10 bases between them. The CDR3 loop spans 13 amino acids. Germline CDR1 SGHDN, CDR2 FVKESK. The CDR3 loop reads CASSRRSENTIYF. CDR3 in DNA: TGTGCCAGCAGCCGCCGTAGTGAAAACACCATATATTTT.

The genes are TRBV19 and TRBJ2-3; 9 nucleotides match TRBD2. Germline V lookup: CDR1 LNHDA, CDR2 SQIVND (reference sequence). The CDR3 consists of 16 residues. The junction had 8 bases not matched to a gene; V was cut back by 4 bases and J by 3 bases. CDR3 sequence: CASSTVAGVRTDTQYF. The CDR3 DNA is TGTGCCAGTAGTACAGTAGCGGGAGTAAGGACAGATACGCAGTATTTT. The complete variable domain, with remaining parts taken from reference TRBV19 and TRBJ2-3, reads DGGITQSPKYLFRKEGQNVTLSCEQNLNHDAMYWYRQDPGQGLRLIYYSQIVNDFQKGDIAEGYSVSREKKESFPLTVTSAQKNPTAFYLCASSTVAGVRTDTQYFGPGTRLTVL.

This clone was recorded a few times. The V and J genes are TRBV7-2 and TRBJ1-5; D not certain. Germline CDR1 reads SGHTA; CDR2 reads FQGNSA. The CDR3 consists of 14 residues. V dropped 4 bases and J dropped 7 bases, with 14 bases sitting between them. In nucleotides, the CDR3 is TGTGCCAGCAGCTCTTCGGGCCCGAGGCAGCCCCAGCATTTT. Its protein is CASSSSGPRQPQHF.

The rearrangement joins TRBV30 to TRBJ1-3; D uncertain. Deletions cut 0 bases from V and 0 bases from J, with 15 bases between. The length of the CDR3 is 17 residues. The germline gives CDR1 GTSNPN, CDR2 SVGIG (reference sequence). DNA for the CDR3: TGTGCCTGGAGTGTAACCGCCCCGAGGGACTCTGGAAACACCATATATTTT. It encodes CAWSVTAPRDSGNTIYF.

This clone was seen only a few times. V usage is TRBV7-2 and J usage is TRBJ2-7; 10 bases match TRBD2. Germline V gene data show CDR1 as SGHTA and CDR2 as FQGNSA. The V and J ends lost 5 bases and 2 bases, in that order; junction bases with no gene match: 6. There are 15 residues in the CDR3. The DNA for the CDR3 is TGTGCCAGCAGCCCGGGACTAGCGTTGACCTACGAGCAGTACTTC. Its translation is CASSPGLALTYEQYF.

The chain is built from TRBV7-3 and TRBJ2-3; 9 bases line up with TRBD2. The CDR3 is 15 amino acids. After removal of 5 bases from V and 4 bases from J, the junction contained 7 bases not matched to a gene. The germline CDR1 and CDR2 sequences are SGHTA and FQGTGA. Here the CDR3 DNA reads TGTGCCAGCAGCGTTAGCGGGAGCGGAGCAGATACGCAGTATTTT. Translated: CASSVSGSGADTQYF.

This clone was recorded once. This sequence joins TRBV18 and TRBJ1-5, with 8 positions matching TRBD1. From germline, CDR1 is KGHSH and CDR2 LQKENI. CDR3 length: 17 amino acids. With 1 base clipped from V and 5 bases from J, the junction kept 10 bases outside the gene matches. This CDR3 is CASSPQMLLDRDQPQHF. CDR3 sequence (DNA): TGTGCCAGCTCACCACAAATGCTGCTGGACAGGGATCAGCCCCAGCATTTT.

V is TRBV18 and J is TRBJ2-1; no firm D call. V shed 2 bases and J shed 12 bases, with 14 bases lying between them. Looked up from germline, CDR1 is KGHSH and CDR2 is LQKENI. The CDR3 consists of 13 residues. Here the CDR3 reads CASSPDLPIGQFF. In nucleotides, the CDR3 is TGTGCCAGCTCACCAGACCTTCCTATCGGGCAGTTCTTC.

The CDR3 DNA sequence: TGTGCCAGCAGTACGACTAGCGGGAGGACAGATACGCAGTATTTT. Its protein product is CASSTTSGRTDTQYF. V is TRBV13 and J is TRBJ2-3, with TRBD2 matching 13 bases. Looked up from germline, CDR1 is PRHDT and CDR2 is FYEKMQ (reference sequence). CDR3 length: 15 residues. The trim removed 6 bases at V and 3 bases at J, leaving 3 bases unmatched.

The sample holds a few counts of this clone. The rearrangement joins TRBV4-2 to TRBJ1-5, with 7 bases fitting TRBD1. CDR3 length equals 16 residues. Per the germline V gene, CDR1 is LGHNA and CDR2 is YNFKEQ. Unmatched junction bases numbered 6, after V lost 1 base and J lost 3 bases. Here the CDR3 reads CASSQALGQNNQPQHF. Written as DNA, the CDR3 is TGTGCCAGCAGCCAAGCCTTGGGACAGAACAATCAGCCCCAGCATTTT.